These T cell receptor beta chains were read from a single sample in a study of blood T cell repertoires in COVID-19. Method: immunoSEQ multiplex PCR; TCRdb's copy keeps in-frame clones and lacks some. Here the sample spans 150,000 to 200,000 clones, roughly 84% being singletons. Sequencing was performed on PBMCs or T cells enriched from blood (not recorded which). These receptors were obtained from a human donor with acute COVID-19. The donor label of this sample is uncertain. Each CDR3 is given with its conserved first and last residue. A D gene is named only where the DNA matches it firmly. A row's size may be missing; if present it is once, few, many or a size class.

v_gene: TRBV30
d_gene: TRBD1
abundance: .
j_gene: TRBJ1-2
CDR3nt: TGTGCCTGGAGTGTACTCCCAGGGGGCAGTCGTGGCTACACCTTC
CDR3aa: CAWSVLPGGSRGYTF

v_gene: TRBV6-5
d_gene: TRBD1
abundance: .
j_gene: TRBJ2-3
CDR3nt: TGTGCCAGCACCCCGGACAGGGAATGGACGCATACGCAGTATTTT
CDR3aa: CASTPDREWTHTQYF

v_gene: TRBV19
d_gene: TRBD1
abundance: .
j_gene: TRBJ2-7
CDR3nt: TGTGCCAGTAGTCGACAGGGAAGAGACTACGAGCAGTACTTC
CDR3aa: CASSRQGRDYEQYF

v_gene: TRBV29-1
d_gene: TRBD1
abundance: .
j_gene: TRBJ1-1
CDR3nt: TGCAGCGTAACTGGACAGGGGTTCACTGAAGCTTTCTTT
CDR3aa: CSVTGQGFTEAFF

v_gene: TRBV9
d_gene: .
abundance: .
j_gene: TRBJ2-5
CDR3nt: TGTGCCAGCAGCGTCAGGGGGGCCGGGCAAGAGACCCAGTACTTC
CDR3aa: CASSVRGAGQETQYF

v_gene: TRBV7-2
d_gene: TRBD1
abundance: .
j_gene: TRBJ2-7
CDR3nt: TGTGCCAGCAGCTGGGGGACAGGGACCTACGAGCAGTACTTC
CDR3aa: CASSWGTGTYEQYF

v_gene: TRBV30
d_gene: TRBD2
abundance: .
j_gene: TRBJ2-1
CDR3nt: TGTGCCTGGAGCAGCGGGGGGTCACAATACAATGAGCAGTTCTTC
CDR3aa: CAWSSGGSQYNEQFF

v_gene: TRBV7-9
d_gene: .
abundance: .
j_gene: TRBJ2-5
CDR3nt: TGTGCCAGCACCCTGAGGACAGTCCATCAAGAGACCCAGTACTTC
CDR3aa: CASTLRTVHQETQYF

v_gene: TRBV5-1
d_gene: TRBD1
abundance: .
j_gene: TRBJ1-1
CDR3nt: TGCGCCAGCAGCCGTACAGGGGACAACACTGAAGCTTTCTTT
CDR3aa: CASSRTGDNTEAFF

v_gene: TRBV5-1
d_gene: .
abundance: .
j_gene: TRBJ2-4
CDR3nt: TGCGCCAGCAGCTCGGTAAATCTCAGGGGTGCCAAAAACATTCAGTACTTC
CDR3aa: CASSSVNLRGAKNIQYF

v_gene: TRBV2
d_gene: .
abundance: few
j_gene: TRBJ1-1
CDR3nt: TGTGCCAGCAGTGAAGGAAGAGGGCGATTAACGAACACTGAAGCTTTCTTT
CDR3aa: CASSEGRGRLTNTEAFF

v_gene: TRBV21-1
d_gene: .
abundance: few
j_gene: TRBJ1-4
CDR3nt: TGTGCCAGCAGCAAAGCAAGAGGGCAGCCCTCCTCTAATGAAAAACTGTTTTTT
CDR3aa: CASSKARGQPSSNEKLFF

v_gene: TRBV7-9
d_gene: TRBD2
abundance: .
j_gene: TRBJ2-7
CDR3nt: TGTGCCAGCAGCCTGGTAGCGGGGGCCGACGAGCAGTACTTC
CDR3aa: CASSLVAGADEQYF

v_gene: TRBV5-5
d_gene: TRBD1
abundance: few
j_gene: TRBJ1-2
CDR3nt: TGTGCCAGCAGCATGGGACAGGGGGCTTGGGATGATGGCTACACCTTC
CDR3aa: CASSMGQGAWDDGYTF

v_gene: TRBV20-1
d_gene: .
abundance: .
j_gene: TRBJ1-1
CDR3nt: TGCAGTGCTAAAGGGGTCCCTGAAGCTTTCTTT
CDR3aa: CSAKGVPEAFF

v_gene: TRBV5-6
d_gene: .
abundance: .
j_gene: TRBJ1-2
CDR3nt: TGTGCCAGCAGCTCCGGGACTTATGGCTACACCTTC
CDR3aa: CASSSGTYGYTF